This T cell receptor beta chain was captured in a study of monozygotic twins with inflammatory bowel disease. Germline CDR1 DFQATT, CDR2 SNEGSKA (reference sequence). The CDR3 extends over 14 amino acids. TCRdb re-analyzed the 5' RACE reads; it lists each CDR3 protein once, without DNA. Listed are 350,000 to 500,000 distinct CDR3 sequences; 2% to 3% falls within the top ten. This rearrangement joins TRBV20-1 to TRBJ1-5. The sequence was collected from a human donor with ulcerative colitis or Crohn's disease, or a healthy co-twin of an affected twin (not recorded which). The specimen was blood. CDR3 region: CSARDRRWGQPQHF.